The rows below give T cell receptor beta chains drawn from one sample of a study of cytomegalovirus exposure and HLA in healthy donors. Sequenced by immunoSEQ multiplex PCR; TCRdb stores in-frame clones only, minus some. This table holds over 150,000 clones, roughly 80% found once. Source material: PBMCs. These receptors all stem from a woman younger than 30 in good health and CMV-seronegative. CDR3s include the opening cysteine and the closing phenylalanine or tryptophan. Fields, in order: CDR3 protein, CDR3 DNA, clone size, D gene, V gene, J gene, CDR3 length. D genes are given only for firm matches. The size entry is marked missing in some rows and otherwise reads once, few, many or a size class.

CDR3 protein: CSVEGLASTDTQYF
CDR3 DNA: TGCAGCGTTGAGGGACTTGCTAGCACAGATACGCAGTATTTT
clone size: once
D gene: .
V gene: TRBV29-1
J gene: TRBJ2-3
CDR3 length: 14

CDR3 protein: CATNAGTRKETQYF
CDR3 DNA: TGTGCCACTAACGCCGGGACTAGAAAAGAGACCCAGTACTTC
clone size: .
D gene: TRBD2
V gene: TRBV19
J gene: TRBJ2-5
CDR3 length: 14

CDR3 protein: CASSQGRALQQEQFF
CDR3 DNA: TGCGCCAGCAGCCAAGGTCGAGCGCTCCAGCAGGAGCAGTTCTTC
clone size: .
D gene: .
V gene: TRBV4-3
J gene: TRBJ2-1
CDR3 length: 15

CDR3 protein: CASSFLAGGSTGELFF
CDR3 DNA: TGTGCCAGCAGCTTCCTAGCGGGGGGAAGCACCGGGGAGCTGTTTTTT
clone size: .
D gene: TRBD2
V gene: TRBV7-7
J gene: TRBJ2-2
CDR3 length: 16

CDR3 protein: CASSFSRAEVETQYF
CDR3 DNA: TGTGCCAGCAGTTTTTCTCGTGCGGAGGTCGAGACCCAGTACTTC
clone size: .
D gene: .
V gene: TRBV2
J gene: TRBJ2-5
CDR3 length: 15

CDR3 protein: CSGGAGEPYNEQFF
CDR3 DNA: TGCAGCGGCGGAGCGGGAGAACCCTACAATGAGCAGTTCTTC
clone size: .
D gene: TRBD2
V gene: TRBV29-1
J gene: TRBJ2-1
CDR3 length: 14

CDR3 protein: CASSLDTRTEAFF
CDR3 DNA: TGTGCCAGCAGCTTAGACACTAGGACTGAAGCTTTCTTT
clone size: once
D gene: .
V gene: TRBV7-6
J gene: TRBJ1-1
CDR3 length: 13

CDR3 protein: CASSLSGRAVDEQFF
CDR3 DNA: TGTGCCAGCAGCTTAAGCGGGAGGGCCGTTGATGAGCAGTTCTTC
clone size: .
D gene: TRBD2
V gene: TRBV7-2
J gene: TRBJ2-1
CDR3 length: 15

CDR3 protein: CASSLLGQGAYEQYF
CDR3 DNA: TGTGCCAGCAGCTTACTCGGGCAGGGCGCCTACGAGCAGTACTTC
clone size: .
D gene: .
V gene: TRBV7-2
J gene: TRBJ2-7
CDR3 length: 15

CDR3 protein: CASKRGASGSNEQFF
CDR3 DNA: TGTGCCAGCAAGAGGGGGGCTAGCGGGAGCAATGAGCAGTTCTTC
clone size: .
D gene: TRBD2
V gene: TRBV7-9
J gene: TRBJ2-1
CDR3 length: 15

CDR3 protein: CASSVHQNTEAFF
CDR3 DNA: TGTGCCAGCAGCGTACACCAGAACACTGAAGCTTTCTTT
clone size: .
D gene: .
V gene: TRBV14
J gene: TRBJ1-1
CDR3 length: 13

CDR3 protein: CASSPSQAGTGKYEQYF
CDR3 DNA: TGTGCCAGCTCACCGTCACAAGCCGGGACAGGCAAATACGAGCAGTACTTC
clone size: .
D gene: TRBD1
V gene: TRBV18
J gene: TRBJ2-7
CDR3 length: 17

CDR3 protein: CASSSGGMTGANVLTF
CDR3 DNA: TGTGCCAGCAGTTCAGGTGGCATGACGGGGGCCAACGTCCTGACTTTC
clone size: .
D gene: .
V gene: TRBV28
J gene: TRBJ2-6
CDR3 length: 16

CDR3 protein: CASSDYGTGSTDTQYF
CDR3 DNA: TGTGCCAGCAGTGATTATGGGACAGGTAGCACAGATACGCAGTATTTT
clone size: once
D gene: TRBD1
V gene: TRBV6-4
J gene: TRBJ2-3
CDR3 length: 16

CDR3 protein: CASSFQMEGAGDIQYF
CDR3 DNA: TGCGCCAGCAGCTTTCAGATGGAAGGGGCGGGGGACATTCAGTACTTC
clone size: few
D gene: TRBD2
V gene: TRBV5-1
J gene: TRBJ2-4
CDR3 length: 16

CDR3 protein: CASSATGGGGGYTF
CDR3 DNA: TGTGCCAGCAGCGCCACCGGGGGGGGAGGGGGCTACACCTTC
clone size: .
D gene: .
V gene: TRBV9
J gene: TRBJ1-2
CDR3 length: 14

CDR3 protein: CATSRDLEGAKNIQYF
CDR3 DNA: TGTGCCACCAGCAGAGATCTGGAGGGAGCCAAAAACATTCAGTACTTC
clone size: .
D gene: .
V gene: TRBV15
J gene: TRBJ2-4
CDR3 length: 16

CDR3 protein: CASSGGQGAPGYGYTF
CDR3 DNA: TGCGCCAGCAGCGGAGGACAGGGGGCGCCAGGCTATGGCTACACCTTC
clone size: .
D gene: TRBD1
V gene: TRBV5-1
J gene: TRBJ1-2
CDR3 length: 16

CDR3 protein: CASSLLGTGGTEAFF
CDR3 DNA: TGTGCCAGCAGCTTATTGGGGACAGGGGGCACTGAAGCTTTCTTT
clone size: .
D gene: TRBD1
V gene: TRBV7-3
J gene: TRBJ1-1
CDR3 length: 15

CDR3 protein: CASSLFRDTRNQPQHF
CDR3 DNA: TGTGCCAGCAGTTTGTTCCGGGACACCCGCAATCAGCCCCAGCATTTT
clone size: .
D gene: .
V gene: TRBV28
J gene: TRBJ1-5
CDR3 length: 16

CDR3 protein: CASSPRQGANQPQHF
CDR3 DNA: TGTGCCAGCAGCCCCCGCCAGGGGGCAAATCAGCCCCAGCATTTT
clone size: .
D gene: TRBD1
V gene: TRBV7-2
J gene: TRBJ1-5
CDR3 length: 15

CDR3 protein: CASSPLAGGREQYF
CDR3 DNA: TGTGCCAGCAGTCCACTAGCGGGAGGGCGTGAGCAGTACTTC
clone size: .
D gene: TRBD2
V gene: TRBV2
J gene: TRBJ2-7
CDR3 length: 14

CDR3 protein: CASSLGLYTEAFF
CDR3 DNA: TGTGCCAGCAGTTTGGGACTGTACACTGAAGCTTTCTTT
clone size: .
D gene: .
V gene: TRBV27
J gene: TRBJ1-1
CDR3 length: 13

CDR3 protein: CASSLVGWGPGGEAFF
CDR3 DNA: TGTGCCAGCAGTTTAGTAGGTTGGGGGCCTGGGGGCGAAGCTTTCTTT
clone size: once
D gene: .
V gene: TRBV28
J gene: TRBJ1-1
CDR3 length: 16

CDR3 protein: CASSGTGGSNQPQHF
CDR3 DNA: TGTGCCAGTAGTGGGACAGGGGGTTCGAATCAGCCCCAGCATTTT
clone size: .
D gene: TRBD1
V gene: TRBV19
J gene: TRBJ1-5
CDR3 length: 15

CDR3 protein: CASSADTVNTEAFF
CDR3 DNA: TGTGCCAGCAGCGCGGACACAGTGAACACTGAAGCTTTCTTT
clone size: .
D gene: .
V gene: TRBV7-3
J gene: TRBJ1-1
CDR3 length: 14

CDR3 protein: CASSLSGGAIRETQYF
CDR3 DNA: TGTGCCAGCAGTTTATCCGGGGGGGCCATTAGAGAGACCCAGTACTTC
clone size: .
D gene: TRBD2
V gene: TRBV27
J gene: TRBJ2-5
CDR3 length: 16

CDR3 protein: CAWSVGTILTDTQYF
CDR3 DNA: TGTGCCTGGAGTGTGGGGACTATACTCACAGATACGCAGTATTTT
clone size: .
D gene: TRBD2
V gene: TRBV30
J gene: TRBJ2-3
CDR3 length: 15